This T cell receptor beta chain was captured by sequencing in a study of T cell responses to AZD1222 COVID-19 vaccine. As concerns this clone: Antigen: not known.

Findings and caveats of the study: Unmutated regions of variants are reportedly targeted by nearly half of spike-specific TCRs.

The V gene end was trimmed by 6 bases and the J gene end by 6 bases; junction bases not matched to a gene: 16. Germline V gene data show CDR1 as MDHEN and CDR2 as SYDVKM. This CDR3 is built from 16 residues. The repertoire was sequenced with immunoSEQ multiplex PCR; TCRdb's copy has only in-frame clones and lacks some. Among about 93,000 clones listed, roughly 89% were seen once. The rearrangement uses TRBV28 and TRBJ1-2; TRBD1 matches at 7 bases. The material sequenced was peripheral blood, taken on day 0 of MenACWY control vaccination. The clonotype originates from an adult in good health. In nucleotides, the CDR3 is TGTGCCAGCAGCCTACTGTGGGCAGGGGGGAAGGATGGCTACACCTTC. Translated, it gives CASSLLWAGGKDGYTF.